The 19 T cell receptor beta chains given below trace back to one sample, sequenced in a study of technical replicates of blood from several donors. This table comes from immunoSEQ multiplex PCR, and its TCRdb copy is limited to in-frame clones, with some not included. The sample lists almost 90,000 clones, over 85% seen once, with 0.2% to 0.25% in the top ten. The sample consisted of T cells isolated from PBMCs. These receptors were taken from a human donor in good health.

The chain is built from TRBV4-1 and TRBJ1-5; no definite D call. From germline, CDR1 is MGHRA and CDR2 YSYEKL. V was clipped by 8 bases and J by 2 bases, with 10 bases between them. The CDR3 loop spans 13 amino acids. CDR3 DNA sequence: TGCGCCAGCTCACTCGCGGGCAATCAGCCCCAGCATTTT. Amino acids: CASSLAGNQPQHF.

The rearrangement links TRBV28 to TRBJ1-5; the D gene is possibly TRBD1 (5 bases). V was pared by 6 bases and J by 0 bases, with 9 bases between. The CDR3 sequence is 14 residues long. Germline-derived CDR1 and CDR2 are MDHEN and SYDVKM. The CDR3 spells CASSSGGSNQPQHF. The CDR3 nucleotides read TGTGCCAGCAGCTCGGGGGGTAGCAATCAGCCCCAGCATTTT.

The chain uses TRBV9 and TRBJ2-1; TRBD2 agrees at 7 bases. Losses at the gene ends were 0 bases for V and 1 base for J; bases not matched to a gene: 4. Germline assignment: CDR1 SGDLS and CDR2 YYNGEE. This CDR3 comprises 16 residues. The CDR3 loop is CASSVGGSGSYNEQFF. For the CDR3, the DNA is TGTGCCAGCAGCGTAGGCGGGAGTGGATCCTACAATGAGCAGTTCTTC.

The chain is built from TRBV10-2 and TRBJ2-1; 10 nucleotides line up with TRBD2. Germline values: CDR1 WSHSY, CDR2 SAAADI. CDR3 length equals 15 residues. V was clipped by 6 bases and J by 6 bases; unmatched bases: 8. CDR3 DNA: TGCGCCAGCAGGATTAGTAGCGGGGGGTCCAATGAGCAGTTCTTC. Amino acids: CASRISSGGSNEQFF.

The genes are TRBV6-1 and TRBJ1-5; TRBD1 agrees at 9 bases. V shed 5 bases, J shed 4 bases, and the junction held 6 bases outside the gene matches. From germline, CDR1 is MNHNS and CDR2 SASEGT. The CDR3 contains 15 residues. The CDR3 DNA follows: TGTGCCAGCAGTAGGACAGGGGATCCAAATCAGCCCCAGCATTTT. It encodes CASSRTGDPNQPQHF.

The V and J genes are TRBV28 and TRBJ2-7, with 8 nucleotides matching TRBD1. This CDR3 has 15 amino acids. Losses at the gene ends were 5 bases for V and 7 bases for J; bases not matched to a gene: 13. Germline values: CDR1 MDHEN, CDR2 SYDVKM. DNA of the CDR3: TGTGCCAGCAGTCCGACAGGGGTCCTATTTCAGGAGCAGTACTTC. Protein product: CASSPTGVLFQEQYF.

This chain links TRBV14 with TRBJ2-1, with 10 bases that match TRBD2. J lost 0 bases, V lost 5 bases, and 7 bases had no gene match. Germline V CDR1 and CDR2: SGHDN, FVKESK. This CDR3 has 17 residues. In DNA, the CDR3 is TGTGCCAGCAGCAAGACTAGCGGGTTGAACTCCTACAATGAGCAGTTCTTC. This sequence encodes CASSKTSGLNSYNEQFF.

This chain links TRBV10-3 with TRBJ2-3; 9 positions agree with TRBD2. In germline, CDR1 is ENHRY, CDR2 SYGVKD. Trimming at V came to 6 bases and at J to 2 bases, leaving 12 bases not matched to a gene. The CDR3 consists of 17 residues. CDR3 nucleotide sequence: TGTGCCATCAGGGACATAGCGGGAGCAGTCCCCACAGATACGCAGTATTTT. This codes for CAIRDIAGAVPTDTQYF.

V is TRBV7-6 and J is TRBJ1-1; weak D call: TRBD1 (5 bases). V lost 5 bases and J lost 6, with 13 bases in between. CDR3 length: 13 amino acids. Germline V gene sequence: CDR1 SGHVS, CDR2 FNYEAQ. Written as DNA, the CDR3 is TGTGCCAGCAGCCCCCTCCAGGGTGCTGAAGCTTTCTTT. This gives the protein CASSPLQGAEAFF.

The chain has TRBV4-1 and TRBJ2-7; D not resolved. The CDR3 contains 12 residues. V was clipped by 0 bases and J by 6 bases, with 6 bases between them. The germline V gene encodes CDR1 MGHRA and CDR2 YSYEKL. The CDR3 sequence is CASSQDISEQYF. DNA of the CDR3: TGCGCCAGCAGCCAAGATATTAGCGAGCAGTACTTC.

CDR3 loop: CASSPTTYEQYF. In nucleotides, the CDR3 is TGTGCCAGCTCACCAACTACTTACGAGCAGTACTTC. This chain links TRBV18 with TRBJ2-7; D not certain. The CDR3 runs 12 residues. Germline V gene lookup returns CDR1 KGHSH and CDR2 LQKENI. Trimming took off 2 bases at V and 4 bases at J, with 6 bases between the two ends.

The chain combines TRBV7-9 with TRBJ1-4; TRBD1 matches 7 bases. This CDR3 spans 15 amino acids. With V trimmed by 5 bases and J by 7 bases, 10 bases remained unmatched. CDR1 and CDR2 from the germline V gene are SEHNR and FQNEAQ (reference sequence). DNA for the CDR3: TGTGCCAGCAGCCCACGGACAGGATATGGTGAAAAACTGTTTTTT. It specifies CASSPRTGYGEKLFF.

This clone was seen a few times. In nucleotides, the CDR3 is TGTGCCAGCAGCCCGGGTGCCAACACCGGGGAGCTGTTTTTT. Translation: CASSPGANTGELFF. V and J are TRBV5-4 and TRBJ2-2; D unclear. This CDR3 has 14 amino acids. Trimming removed 4 bases at V and 2 bases at J, with 9 bases between. CDR1 and CDR2 from the germline V gene are SGHNT and YYREEE (reference sequence).

This chain uses TRBV15 with TRBJ2-2, with D tentatively TRBD1 (5 bases). This CDR3 region has 15 residues. CDR1 is LNHNV, CDR2 YYDKDF, per germline (reference sequence). Between the trimmed V and J ends, which lost 3 bases and 1 base, there was a span of 9 bases. The CDR3 reads CATSRRDRNTGELFF. CDR3 in DNA: TGTGCCACCAGCAGGCGAGACAGGAACACCGGGGAGCTGTTTTTT.

Only a few counts were recorded for this clone. The gene calls are TRBV27 and TRBJ2-7; no firm D call. V was cut by 5 bases and J by 2 bases, with 4 bases left in between. The CDR3 contains 11 residues. Germline CDR1 MNHEY, CDR2 SMNVEV (reference sequence). CDR3: CASSTAYEQYF. The CDR3 DNA follows: TGTGCCAGCAGTACAGCCTACGAGCAGTACTTC.

The chain has TRBV6-6 and TRBJ2-6; D is ambiguous. The germline CDR1 and CDR2 sequences are MNHNY and SVGAGI (reference sequence). V lost 2 bases to trimming and J lost 0 bases, with 8 bases between them. This CDR3 has 16 residues. Here the CDR3 DNA reads TGTGCCAGCAGTTACCTTTCCCCCTCTGGGGCCAACGTCCTGACTTTC. Protein: CASSYLSPSGANVLTF.

CDR3 nucleotide sequence: TGCGCCAGCAGCCCAAGCGGGGGGTCCTACGAGCAGTACTTC. It translates to CASSPSGGSYEQYF. The chain carries TRBV4-1 and TRBJ2-7; TRBD2 matches at 9 bases. V shed 4 bases and J 1 base; nucleotides not matched to a gene: 2. In germline, CDR1 is MGHRA, CDR2 YSYEKL. The CDR3 is 14 residues long.

V and J are TRBV2 and TRBJ1-1; D remains unclear. CDR1 SNHLY and CDR2 FYNNEI come from the germline V gene. V was shortened by 7 bases and J by 1 base, with 13 bases between the two germline ends. There are 14 residues in the CDR3. CDR3 amino acids: CASNSPLGNTEAFF. In DNA, the CDR3 is TGTGCCAGCAATTCCCCCCTCGGGAACACTGAAGCTTTCTTT.

The genes are TRBV6-5 and TRBJ2-1; 7 nucleotides align to TRBD2. Germline V gene sequence: CDR1 MNHEY, CDR2 SVGAGI. CDR3 length: 15 amino acids. Trimming at V came to 1 base and at J to 4 bases, leaving 4 bases not matched to a gene. CDR3 sequence (DNA): TGTGCCAGCAGTTACTTCCTAGCGGAGTACAATGAGCAGTTCTTC. Residues: CASSYFLAEYNEQFF.